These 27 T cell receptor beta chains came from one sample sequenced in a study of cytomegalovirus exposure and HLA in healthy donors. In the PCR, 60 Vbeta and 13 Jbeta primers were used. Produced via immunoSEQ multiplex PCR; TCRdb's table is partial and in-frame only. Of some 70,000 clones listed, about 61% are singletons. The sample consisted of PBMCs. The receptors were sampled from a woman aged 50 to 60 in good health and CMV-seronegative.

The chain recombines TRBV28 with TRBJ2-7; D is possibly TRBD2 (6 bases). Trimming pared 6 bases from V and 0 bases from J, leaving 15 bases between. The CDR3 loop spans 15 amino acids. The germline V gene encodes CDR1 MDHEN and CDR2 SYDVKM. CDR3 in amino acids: CASSMGLPSSYEQYF. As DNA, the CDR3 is TGTGCCAGCAGCATGGGACTCCCTAGCTCCTACGAGCAGTACTTC.

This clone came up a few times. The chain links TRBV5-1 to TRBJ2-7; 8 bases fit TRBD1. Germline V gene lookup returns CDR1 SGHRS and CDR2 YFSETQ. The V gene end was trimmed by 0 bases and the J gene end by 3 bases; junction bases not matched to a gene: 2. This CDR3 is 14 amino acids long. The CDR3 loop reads CASSLAGGYYEQYF. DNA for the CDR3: TGCGCCAGCAGCTTGGCAGGGGGCTACTACGAGCAGTACTTC. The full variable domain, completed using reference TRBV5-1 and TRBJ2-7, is KAGVTQTPRYLIKTRGQQVTLSCSPISGHRSVSWYQQTPGQGLQFLFEYFSETQRNKGNFPGRFSGRQFSNSRSEMNVSTLELGDSALYLCASSLAGGYYEQYFGPGTRLTVT.

The CDR3 bases are TGTGCCAGCAGCTTACGACACCCGCCCTTGAACACTGAAGCTTTCTTT. Amino acid sequence: CASSLRHPPLNTEAFF. The rearrangement joins TRBV7-2 to TRBJ1-1; D unclear. The germline gives CDR1 SGHTA, CDR2 FQGNSA. The ends were cut back, 2 bases at V and 0 bases at J, with 13 bases in the middle. The CDR3 totals 16 residues.

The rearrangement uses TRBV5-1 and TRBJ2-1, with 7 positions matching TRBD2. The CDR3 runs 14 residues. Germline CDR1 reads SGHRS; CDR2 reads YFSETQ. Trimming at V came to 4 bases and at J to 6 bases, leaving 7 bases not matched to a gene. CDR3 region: CASSQLAIANEQFF. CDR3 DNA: TGCGCCAGCAGCCAACTAGCGATCGCCAATGAGCAGTTCTTC.

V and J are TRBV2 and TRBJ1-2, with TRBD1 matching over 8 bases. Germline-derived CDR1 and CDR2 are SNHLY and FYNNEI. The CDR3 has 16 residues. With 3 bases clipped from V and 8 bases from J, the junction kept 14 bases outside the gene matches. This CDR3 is CASSEDPDRVVGGYTF. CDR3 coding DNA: TGTGCCAGCAGTGAGGACCCGGACAGGGTGGTGGGAGGCTACACCTTC. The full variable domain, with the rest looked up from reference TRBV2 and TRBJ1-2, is EPEVTQTPSHQVTQMGQEVILRCVPISNHLYFYWYRQILGQKVEFLVSFYNNEISEKSEIFDDQFSVERPDGSNFTLKIRSTKLEDSAMYFCASSEDPDRVVGGYTFGSGTRLTVV.

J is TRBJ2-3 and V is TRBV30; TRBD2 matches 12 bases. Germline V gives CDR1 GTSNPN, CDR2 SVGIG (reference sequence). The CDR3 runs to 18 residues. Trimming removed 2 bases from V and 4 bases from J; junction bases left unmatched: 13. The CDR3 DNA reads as TGTGCCTGGAGTCCGAGGTTTGGACTAGCGGGAAGCGCAGATACGCAGTATTTT. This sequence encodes CAWSPRFGLAGSADTQYF.

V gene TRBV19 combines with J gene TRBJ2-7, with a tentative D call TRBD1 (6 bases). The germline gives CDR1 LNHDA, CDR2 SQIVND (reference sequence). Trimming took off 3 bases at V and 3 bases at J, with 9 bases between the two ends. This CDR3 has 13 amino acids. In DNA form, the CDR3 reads TGTGCCAGTAGTATCGGACAGAACTACGAGCAGTACTTC. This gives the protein CASSIGQNYEQYF.

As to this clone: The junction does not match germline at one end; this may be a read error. CDR3 sequence: CASSPTGTPSDTQYF. For the CDR3, the DNA is TGTGCTAGCAGCCCCACGGGGACTCCCTCAGATACGCAGTATTTT. The chain is built from TRBV7-7 and TRBJ2-3; perhaps TRBD2 as D (6 bases). Germline V gene data show CDR1 as SSHAT and CDR2 as FNYEAQ (reference sequence). There are 15 residues in the CDR3.

CDR3 sequence (DNA): TGTGCCAGCAGCACAGCCAGGCCCCCAGTAAAGAATGAGCAGTTCTTC. Amino acids: CASSTARPPVKNEQFF. The V and J genes are TRBV7-9 and TRBJ2-1; D is undetermined. The ends were cut back, 5 bases at V and 7 bases at J, with 21 bases in the middle. The CDR3 totals 16 residues. The germline V gene has CDR1 SEHNR and CDR2 FQNEAQ (reference sequence).

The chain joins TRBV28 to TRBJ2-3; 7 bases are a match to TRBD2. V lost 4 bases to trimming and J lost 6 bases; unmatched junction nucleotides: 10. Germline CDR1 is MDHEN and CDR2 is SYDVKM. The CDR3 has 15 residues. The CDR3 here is CASSYTSAGLDTQYF. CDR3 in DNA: TGTGCCAGCAGTTATACTAGCGCGGGCTTGGATACGCAGTATTTT. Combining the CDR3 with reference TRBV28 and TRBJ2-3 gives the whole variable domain DVKVTQSSRYLVKRTGEKVFLECVQDMDHENMFWYRQDPGLGLRLIYFSYDVKMKEKGDIPEGYSVSREKKERFSLILESASTNQTSMYLCASSYTSAGLDTQYFGPGTRLTVL.

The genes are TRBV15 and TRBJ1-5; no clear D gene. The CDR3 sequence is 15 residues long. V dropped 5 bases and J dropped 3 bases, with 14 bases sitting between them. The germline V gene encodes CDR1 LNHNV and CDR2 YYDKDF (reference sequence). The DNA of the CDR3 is TGTGCCACCAGCGAGAGGCGCCAGAACAATCAGCCCCAGCATTTT. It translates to CATSERRQNNQPQHF.

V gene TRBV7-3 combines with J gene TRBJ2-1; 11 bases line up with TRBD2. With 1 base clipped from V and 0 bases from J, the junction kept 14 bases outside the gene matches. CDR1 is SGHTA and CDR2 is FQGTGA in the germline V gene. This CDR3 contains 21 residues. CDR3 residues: CASSLMSTSGSFSSSYNEQFF. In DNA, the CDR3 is TGTGCCAGCAGCTTAATGTCCACTAGCGGGAGTTTTAGTAGCTCCTACAATGAGCAGTTCTTC.

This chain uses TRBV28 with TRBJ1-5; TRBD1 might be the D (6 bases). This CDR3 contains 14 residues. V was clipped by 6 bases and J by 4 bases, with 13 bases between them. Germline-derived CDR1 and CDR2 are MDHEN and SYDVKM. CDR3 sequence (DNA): TGTGCCAGCAGACAGACCCAGGGGAATCAGCCCCAGCATTTT. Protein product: CASRQTQGNQPQHF.

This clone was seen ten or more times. CDR3 sequence (DNA): TGTGCCAGCAGCCCCGAAACAGGAGCAAATCAGCCCCAGCATTTT. Its translation: CASSPETGANQPQHF. V usage is TRBV7-2 and J usage is TRBJ1-5, with D perhaps matching TRBD1 (5 bases). CDR1 is SGHTA and CDR2 is FQGNSA in the germline V gene. Trimming stripped 5 bases from V and 4 bases from J, with 15 bases between. CDR3 length equals 15 residues.

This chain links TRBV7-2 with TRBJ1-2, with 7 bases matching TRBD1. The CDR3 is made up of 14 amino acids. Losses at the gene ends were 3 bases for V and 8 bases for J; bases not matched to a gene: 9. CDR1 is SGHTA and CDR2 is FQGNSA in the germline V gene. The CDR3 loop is CASSFYLETGGYTF. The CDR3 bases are TGTGCCAGCAGCTTCTACCTCGAGACAGGGGGCTACACCTTC.

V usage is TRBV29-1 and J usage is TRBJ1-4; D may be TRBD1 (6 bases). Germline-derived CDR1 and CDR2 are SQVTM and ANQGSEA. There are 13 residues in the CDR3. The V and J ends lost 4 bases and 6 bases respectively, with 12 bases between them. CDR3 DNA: TGCAGCGTTGCAAGGCAGGGGTATGAAAAACTGTTTTTT. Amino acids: CSVARQGYEKLFF.

The CDR3 nucleotides are TGTGCCAGCTCACCAGCTAGTGGGGAGACCCAGTACTTC. It encodes CASSPASGETQYF. The V gene is TRBV18, the J gene TRBJ2-5; D uncertain. Trimming cost V 2 bases and J 5 bases, with 9 bases left between them. The CDR3 totals 13 residues. Germline lookup yields CDR1 KGHSH and CDR2 LQKENI.

CDR3 nucleotide sequence: TGTGCCAGCAGAGGGGTTCAAGAGACCCAGTACTTC. Translation gives CASRGVQETQYF. The chain couples TRBV27 to TRBJ2-5; possible D gene TRBD1, 5 bases. Trimming removed 6 bases at V and 2 bases at J, with 7 bases between. CDR3 size: 12 residues. Germline V lookup: CDR1 MNHEY, CDR2 SMNVEV (reference sequence).

The chain's CDR3 is CASSLDAGLDGYTF. The DNA for the CDR3 is TGTGCCAGCAGCTTAGATGCGGGACTGGATGGCTACACCTTC. The chain recombines TRBV7-2 with TRBJ1-2, with D possibly being TRBD1 (5 bases). The V gene's germline CDR1 is SGHTA and CDR2 FQGNSA. V lost 1 base, J lost 6 bases, and 12 bases lay in between. The CDR3 extends over 14 amino acids.

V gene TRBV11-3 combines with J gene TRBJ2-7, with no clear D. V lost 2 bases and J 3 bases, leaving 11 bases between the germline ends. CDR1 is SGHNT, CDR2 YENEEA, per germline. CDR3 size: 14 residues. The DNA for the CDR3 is TGTGCCAGCAGCTTAAGAGGAATTAACTACGAGCAGTACTTC. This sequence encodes CASSLRGINYEQYF.

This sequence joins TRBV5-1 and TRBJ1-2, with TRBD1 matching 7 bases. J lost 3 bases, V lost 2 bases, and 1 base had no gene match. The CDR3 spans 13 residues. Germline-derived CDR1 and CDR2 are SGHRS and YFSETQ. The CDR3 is CASSFTGDYGYTF. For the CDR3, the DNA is TGCGCCAGCAGCTTCACAGGGGACTATGGCTACACCTTC.

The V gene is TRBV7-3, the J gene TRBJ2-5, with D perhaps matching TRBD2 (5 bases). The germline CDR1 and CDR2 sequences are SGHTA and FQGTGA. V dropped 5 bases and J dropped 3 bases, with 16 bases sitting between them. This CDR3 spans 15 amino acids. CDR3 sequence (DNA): TGTGCCAGCAGCCCTTTAAGGCACGGGGAAGAGACCCAGTACTTC. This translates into CASSPLRHGEETQYF.

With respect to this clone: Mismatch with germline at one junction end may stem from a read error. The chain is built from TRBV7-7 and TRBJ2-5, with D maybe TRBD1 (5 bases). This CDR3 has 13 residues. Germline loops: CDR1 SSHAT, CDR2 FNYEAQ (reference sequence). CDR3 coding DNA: TGTGCTAGCAGCCCAGGGATCCAAGAGACCCAGTACTTC. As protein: CASSPGIQETQYF.

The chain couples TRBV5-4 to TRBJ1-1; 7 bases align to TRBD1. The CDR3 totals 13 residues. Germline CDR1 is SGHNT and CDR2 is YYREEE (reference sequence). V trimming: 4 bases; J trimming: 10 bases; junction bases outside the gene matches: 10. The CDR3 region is CASSRDSPSAAFF. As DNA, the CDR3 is TGTGCCAGCAGCAGGGACAGCCCCTCGGCAGCTTTCTTT.

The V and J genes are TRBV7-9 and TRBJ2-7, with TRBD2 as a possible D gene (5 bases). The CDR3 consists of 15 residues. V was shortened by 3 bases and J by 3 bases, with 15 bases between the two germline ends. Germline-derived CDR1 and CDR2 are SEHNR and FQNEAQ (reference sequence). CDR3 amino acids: CASSLALKRSYEQYF. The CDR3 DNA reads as TGTGCCAGCAGCTTGGCACTTAAGCGGAGCTACGAGCAGTACTTC.

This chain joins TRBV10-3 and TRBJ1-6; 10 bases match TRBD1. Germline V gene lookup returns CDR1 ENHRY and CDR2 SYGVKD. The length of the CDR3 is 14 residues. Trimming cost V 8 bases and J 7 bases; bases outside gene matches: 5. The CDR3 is CAIGDRGENSPLHF. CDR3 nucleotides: TGTGCCATCGGGGACAGGGGTGAAAATTCACCCCTCCACTTT.

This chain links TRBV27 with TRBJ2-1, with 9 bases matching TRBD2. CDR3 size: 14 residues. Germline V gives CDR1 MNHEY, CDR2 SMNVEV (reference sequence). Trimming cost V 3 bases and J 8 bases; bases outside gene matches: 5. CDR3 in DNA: TGTGCCAGCAGTTTCCGCGGGAGGGCGGATGAGCAGTTCTTC. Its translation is CASSFRGRADEQFF.